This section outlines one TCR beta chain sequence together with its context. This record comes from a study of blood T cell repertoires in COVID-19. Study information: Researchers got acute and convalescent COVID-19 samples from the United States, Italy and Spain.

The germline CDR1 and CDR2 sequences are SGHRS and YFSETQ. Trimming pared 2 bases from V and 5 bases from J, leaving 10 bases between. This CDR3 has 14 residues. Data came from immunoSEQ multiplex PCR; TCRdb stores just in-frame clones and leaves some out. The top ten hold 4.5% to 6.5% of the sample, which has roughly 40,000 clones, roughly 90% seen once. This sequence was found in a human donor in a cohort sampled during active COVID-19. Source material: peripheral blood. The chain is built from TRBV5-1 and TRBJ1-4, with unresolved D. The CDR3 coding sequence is TGCGCCAGCAGCTTAGCCCTTTACAATGAAAAACTGTTTTTT. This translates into CASSLALYNEKLFF. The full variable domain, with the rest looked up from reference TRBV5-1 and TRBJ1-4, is KAGVTQTPRYLIKTRGQQVTLSCSPISGHRSVSWYQQTPGQGLQFLFEYFSETQRNKGNFPGRFSGRQFSNSRSEMNVSTLELGDSALYLCASSLALYNEKLFFGSGTQLSVL.